A selection of T cell receptor beta chains follows, all from one sample in a study of T cell repertoires in cytomegalovirus infection. In TCRdb, the reads were re-called with MiXCR into one record per CDR3 protein. The table has approximately 200,000 distinct CDR3 sequences, 22% seen once. The specimen sequenced was CD8+ T cells from PBMCs. These receptors came from a human donor in good health (CMV status not recorded). Some clones in this sample may be carry-over from other donors' samples. Both conserved end residues are part of each CDR3. A D gene is named only where the DNA matches it firmly. Size values are once, few and many counts, or a class for expanded clones, and some rows have none.

v_call	clone_size	j_call	d_call	cdr3_nt	cdr3_aa
TRBV27	.	TRBJ2-7	TRBD1	TGTGCCAGCAGCGGCCCCGGGGACAGCTCCTACGAGCAGTACTTC	CASSGPGDSSYEQYF
TRBV20-1	few	TRBJ1-1	.	TGCAGTGCTCAGAGGGGGTCGGACACTGAAGCTTTCTTT	CSAQRGSDTEAFF
TRBV4-1	.	TRBJ1-2	.	TGCGCCAGCAGCCAAGTTGAGGACGGAGTCTATGGCTACACCTTC	CASSQVEDGVYGYTF
TRBV6-1	.	TRBJ1-2	.	TGTGCCAGCAGTACCCCTCTCGGTGAAGGGGTGGATGGCTACACCTTC	CASSTPLGEGVDGYTF
TRBV9	many	TRBJ2-7	TRBD2	TGTGCCAGCAGCGTATCGTCTAGCGGAGTTTCCTACGAGCAGTACTTC	CASSVSSSGVSYEQYF
TRBV12-3/TRBV12-4	few	TRBJ2-3	.	TGTGCCAGCAGTTTCGGGGGACCGACAGATACGCAGTATTTT	CASSFGGPTDTQYF
TRBV6-2/TRBV6-3	many	TRBJ2-3	.	TGTGCCAGCAGTTGGGGAGGAGGTCCAGATACGCAGTATTTT	CASSWGGGPDTQYF
TRBV28	.	TRBJ1-1	.	TGTGCCAGCAGTTTGGGGACGATGGCTTTCTTT	CASSLGTMAFF
TRBV29-1	.	TRBJ1-4	.	TGCAGCGTGGAAGGGACACTGCGGGGTGAAAAACTGTTTTTT	CSVEGTLRGEKLFF
TRBV29-1	few	TRBJ2-5	.	TGCAGCGTCACAGACAGCCAAGAGACCCAGTACTTC	CSVTDSQETQYF
TRBV29-1	.	TRBJ2-1	TRBD2	TGCAGCTTCTATTCCGGGACTAGAAGCTCCTACAATGAGCAGTTCTTC	CSFYSGTRSSYNEQFF
TRBV2	.	TRBJ2-3	.	TGTGCCAGCGGTGGGGGGCTGGCAGATACGCAGTATTTT	CASGGGLADTQYF
TRBV25-1	few	TRBJ2-3	TRBD2	TGTGCCAGCAGTGACCCCTATAGCGGGGGCCTCACAGATACGCAGTATTTT	CASSDPYSGGLTDTQYF
TRBV20-1	few	TRBJ2-7	.	TGCAGTGCGAGGACACCCCTTGGCTACGAGCAGTACTTC	CSARTPLGYEQYF
TRBV28	few	TRBJ1-1	.	TGTGCCAGCAGTTTTCCAGTGATGAACACTGAAGCTTTCTTT	CASSFPVMNTEAFF
TRBV7-9	.	TRBJ1-5	.	TGTGCCAGCAGCCTTGTGGGCGGGGGTCAGCCCCAGCATTTT	CASSLVGGGQPQHF
TRBV10-3	.	TRBJ2-3	TRBD2	TGTGCCATCAGTGAACCAGCCGGACTAGCGGGGGCATTCCTGTATTTT	CAISEPAGLAGAFLYF
TRBV28	.	TRBJ2-2	.	TGTGCCAGCAGGCCGGGGGTCAACACCGGGGAGCTGTTTTTT	CASRPGVNTGELFF
TRBV7-9	many	TRBJ2-1	.	TGTGCCAGCAGCTCGGAAGGGGGGTGGATGAATGAGCAGTTCTTC	CASSSEGGWMNEQFF
TRBV19	few	TRBJ2-2	.	TGTGCCAGTAGTATTTGGGCAATGAACACCGGGGAGCTGTTTTTT	CASSIWAMNTGELFF
TRBV5-6	.	TRBJ1-5	.	TGTGCCAGCAGCTGGAGGGGGGACTTCGATCAGCCCCAGCATTTT	CASSWRGDFDQPQHF
TRBV28	.	TRBJ2-5	.	TGTGCCAGCAGTTTAGCGGGGAAGGAGACCCAGTACTTC	CASSLAGKETQYF
TRBV12-3/TRBV12-4	few	TRBJ2-1	TRBD2	TGTGCCAGCACCCTTGGCCAGGGACTATCCTACAATGAGCAGTTCTTC	CASTLGQGLSYNEQFF
TRBV20-1	.	TRBJ2-1	TRBD2	TGCAGTGCTAGCCCCTTTTTAGCGGGGGGCCTAAACAATGAGCAGTTCTTC	CSASPFLAGGLNNEQFF
TRBV2	few	TRBJ2-4	.	TGTGCCAGCTTTGGGGGGGCCGGGAACATTCAGTACTTC	CASFGGAGNIQYF
TRBV12-3/TRBV12-4	.	TRBJ2-1	TRBD2	TGTGCCAGCAGTTCCAGAACTAGCGGGGCGTACAATGAGCAGTTCTTC	CASSSRTSGAYNEQFF
TRBV20-1	few	TRBJ2-7	TRBD2	TGCAGTGCTAGAGATCGGCGTCAGGGACTATTCTACGAGCAGTACTTC	CSARDRRQGLFYEQYF
TRBV4-2	.	TRBJ1-2	TRBD1	TGTGCCAGCAGCCCGGGACAGACAGTTGATCGGTCCTTC	CASSPGQTVDRSF
TRBV9	.	TRBJ1-6	TRBD1	TGTGCCAGCAGCGGGACAGGTGCTACCTGGAATTCACCCCTCCACTTT	CASSGTGATWNSPLHF
TRBV20-1	few	TRBJ2-7	.	TGCAGTGCTAGAGGGGGGGTCCACGAGCAGTACTTC	CSARGGVHEQYF
TRBV29-1	few	TRBJ1-2	.	TGCAGCGTTGAAGATTGGGGAGGCTACACCTTC	CSVEDWGGYTF
TRBV27	.	TRBJ2-7	.	TGTGCCAGCAGGGCCCCGCCCCTCTACGAGCAGTACTTC	CASRAPPLYEQYF
TRBV25-1	.	TRBJ1-1	.	TGTGCCACAGCAAGGACAGAAGTGCCCGCTGAAGCTTTCTTT	CATARTEVPAEAFF
TRBV4-1	many	TRBJ2-1	TRBD2	TGCGCCAGCAGCCAAGAGAGCGGGGTGATGTACAATGAGCAGTTCTTC	CASSQESGVMYNEQFF
TRBV20-1	.	TRBJ1-1	.	TGCAGTGCTGACAGGAATTTTGAAGCTTTCTTT	CSADRNFEAFF
TRBV28	few	TRBJ2-1	.	TGTGCCAGCAGCCCCTTGCCCGGGTACAATGAGCAGTTCTTC	CASSPLPGYNEQFF